Following are 28 T cell receptor beta chains from one sample sequenced in a study of blood T cell repertoires in COVID-19. The protocol was immunoSEQ multiplex PCR, while the TCRdb copy is restricted to in-frame clones and leaves out a portion. Among about 520,000 clones listed, approximately 85% were seen once. Material: peripheral blood. The receptors shown here come from a human donor in a cohort sampled during active COVID-19.

The chain links TRBV7-9 to TRBJ1-3, with 10 nucleotides matching TRBD1. CDR1 SEHNR and CDR2 FQNEAQ come from the germline V gene (reference sequence). The CDR3 is 14 residues long. The J segment lost 3 bases and the V segment lost 5 bases, leaving 1 base of the junction unmatched. The CDR3 is CASSRDRGGNTIYF. For the CDR3, the DNA is TGTGCCAGCAGCAGGGACAGGGGTGGAAACACCATATATTTT.

The chain employs TRBV9 and TRBJ2-1; 8 bases fit TRBD2. Germline V CDR1 and CDR2: SGDLS, YYNGEE. J lost 0 bases, V lost 0 bases, and 2 bases had no gene match. This CDR3 is built from 16 residues. CDR3 nucleotide sequence: TGTGCCAGCAGCGTAGTGAGCGGGAGCTCCTACAATGAGCAGTTCTTC. This codes for CASSVVSGSSYNEQFF.

The chain uses TRBV6-2 or TRBV6-3 and TRBJ2-7; 11 positions agree with TRBD2. CDR1 is MNHEY and CDR2 is SVGEGT in the germline V gene. The length of the CDR3 is 17 residues. The trim removed 5 bases at V and 1 base at J, leaving 10 bases unmatched. CDR3 in amino acids: CASSDTSGSPRSYEQYF. CDR3 in DNA: TGTGCCAGCAGTGATACTAGCGGGAGTCCCAGGTCCTACGAGCAGTACTTC.

The chain is built from TRBV6-6 and TRBJ2-7, with TRBD1 identical over 7 bases. Germline V lookup: CDR1 MNHNY, CDR2 SVGAGI (reference sequence). Germline trimming cut 5 bases from V and 0 bases from J; bases unmatched to any gene: 10. The CDR3 consists of 16 residues. CDR3 coding DNA: TGTGCCAGCAGTACGGATTCCGGGACAGACTCCTACGAGCAGTACTTC. Encoded protein: CASSTDSGTDSYEQYF.

This chain uses TRBV7-3 with TRBJ1-1; 7 positions match TRBD1. Germline V CDR1 and CDR2: SGHTA, FQGTGA. J lost 4 bases, V lost 6 bases, and 5 bases had no gene match. The CDR3 consists of 13 residues. The CDR3 DNA follows: TGTGCCAGCAGTGGCCAGGGGGTCACTGAAGCTTTCTTT. This sequence encodes CASSGQGVTEAFF.

The chain is built from TRBV28 and TRBJ1-1; D is ambiguous. V was clipped by 8 bases and J by 0 bases, with 10 bases between them. CDR1 and CDR2 from the germline V gene are MDHEN and SYDVKM. This CDR3 spans 13 amino acids. CDR3 DNA: TGTGCCAGCCGGACTGGTCTGAACACTGAAGCTTTCTTT. It specifies CASRTGLNTEAFF.

The V call is TRBV24-1, the J call TRBJ1-2, with 7 bases aligning to TRBD1. Germline V gene sequence: CDR1 KGHDR, CDR2 SFDVKD. The CDR3 has 14 residues. V gave up 3 bases and J gave up 3 bases; unmatched junction bases: 3. In DNA form, the CDR3 reads TGTGCCACCAGTGATGGGGGGACAGACTATGGCTACACCTTC. Encoded protein: CATSDGGTDYGYTF.

The CDR3 DNA is TGCGCCAGCAGCCAAGATGGAGCAGGGAAGGTCATTCAGTACTTC. Translating gives CASSQDGAGKVIQYF. The rearrangement joins TRBV4-3 to TRBJ2-4; D is perhaps TRBD1 (5 bases). Trimming shortened V by 0 bases and J by 9 bases, and 15 bases separated the two germline ends. Germline V gene lookup returns CDR1 LGHNA and CDR2 YSLEER. The CDR3 contains 15 residues.

This clone showed up just a few times. This sequence joins TRBV5-1 and TRBJ2-7; tentative D call: TRBD2 (6 bases). Trimming pared 0 bases from V and 1 base from J, leaving 14 bases between. The V gene's germline CDR1 is SGHRS and CDR2 YFSETQ. CDR3 length equals 16 residues. As DNA, the CDR3 is TGCGCCAGCAGCTTGGGCGGGGCTGAGGTATCCTACGAGCAGTACTTC. Translation gives CASSLGGAEVSYEQYF.

The table lists this clone with a count of one. This sequence joins TRBV2 and TRBJ2-2, with 8 bases matching TRBD2. The CDR3 is made up of 14 amino acids. Germline V gene data show CDR1 as SNHLY and CDR2 as FYNNEI. J was trimmed by 5 bases and V by 8 bases; bases with no gene match: 7. CDR3 residues: CASAGTRGTGELFF. The DNA of the CDR3 is TGTGCCAGCGCCGGGACTAGGGGTACCGGGGAGCTGTTTTTT.

The genes are TRBV2 and TRBJ1-2; the match to TRBD1 covers 9 bases. Germline V gives CDR1 SNHLY, CDR2 FYNNEI. There are 14 residues in the CDR3. The junction had 4 bases not matched to a gene; V was cut back by 5 bases and J by 3 bases. In nucleotides, the CDR3 is TGTGCCAGCAGTTCGGACAGGGGCGACTATGGCTACACCTTC. Translation: CASSSDRGDYGYTF.

The chain carries TRBV30 and TRBJ2-7, with 10 bases fitting TRBD1. Germline V gene data show CDR1 as GTSNPN and CDR2 as SVGIG (reference sequence). The CDR3 is made up of 15 amino acids. J was trimmed by 2 bases and V by 4 bases; bases with no gene match: 8. The CDR3 loop is CAWKSSGTGAYEQYF. CDR3 nucleotides: TGTGCCTGGAAAAGCTCCGGGACAGGGGCCTACGAGCAGTACTTC.

This clone has just a few counts. CDR3 loop: CASSAGASGRSEQYF. For the CDR3, the DNA is TGTGCCAGCAGCGCGGGAGCTAGCGGAAGAAGCGAGCAGTACTTC. The V call is TRBV7-3, the J call TRBJ2-7; 7 bases map to TRBD2. This CDR3 comprises 15 residues. Germline V gene data show CDR1 as SGHTA and CDR2 as FQGTGA. After removal of 5 bases from V and 6 bases from J, the junction contained 13 bases not matched to a gene.

CDR3 sequence (DNA): TGTGCCAGCAGCTTAGAGAATACAGGGGGAAATGAAAAACTGTTTTTT. Its translation is CASSLENTGGNEKLFF. V is TRBV11-2 and J is TRBJ1-4; TRBD1 matches 8 bases. With 0 bases clipped from V and 5 bases from J, the junction kept 5 bases outside the gene matches. This CDR3 has 16 amino acids. Germline loops: CDR1 SGHAT, CDR2 FQNNGV. The full variable domain, rest sourced from reference TRBV11-2 and TRBJ1-4, is EAGVAQSPRYKIIEKRQSVAFWCNPISGHATLYWYQQILGQGPKLLIQFQNNGVVDDSQLPKDRFSAERLKGVDSTLKIQPAKLEDSAVYLCASSLENTGGNEKLFFGSGTQLSVL.

This chain joins TRBV19 and TRBJ2-1; D perhaps matches TRBD1 (5 bases). Between the trimmed V and J ends, which lost 5 bases and 12 bases, there was a span of 20 bases. The V gene's germline CDR1 is LNHDA and CDR2 SQIVND (reference sequence). CDR3 length equals 14 residues. The CDR3 coding sequence is TGTGCCAGTAGTCCCTTGGACACACAGTCAGGGCAGTTCTTC. Its translation is CASSPLDTQSGQFF.

This clone is a singleton in its sample. The chain is built from TRBV11-1 and TRBJ1-2, with a weak D call TRBD1 (6 bases). V was trimmed by 5 bases and J by 2 bases, leaving 9 bases between them. The length of the CDR3 is 13 residues. Germline V gene sequence: CDR1 SGHAT, CDR2 FQDESV (reference sequence). This CDR3 reads CASSRGANYGYTF. The CDR3 region has the DNA TGTGCCAGCAGCCGGGGGGCCAACTATGGCTACACCTTC.

This chain links TRBV28 with TRBJ2-7; D is possibly TRBD2 (5 bases). Deletions cut 6 bases from V and 7 bases from J, with 25 bases between. There are 16 residues in the CDR3. From germline, CDR1 is MDHEN and CDR2 SYDVKM. The CDR3 sequence: CASSLTGQFRSGEQYF. The CDR3 DNA sequence: TGTGCCAGCAGCCTTACTGGGCAGTTTAGGTCGGGGGAGCAGTACTTC.

A remark on this clone: Other nucleotide sequences in the sample specify the same CDR3. The V and J genes are TRBV6-5 and TRBJ2-5, with D perhaps TRBD1 (6 bases). V was cut by 4 bases and J by 5 bases, with 8 bases left in between. The CDR3 length is 12 residues. CDR1 is MNHEY and CDR2 is SVGAGI in the germline V gene. The CDR3 is CASSLTGETQYF. As DNA, the CDR3 is TGTGCCAGCAGTTTAACAGGGGAGACCCAGTACTTC.

The rearrangement links TRBV5-8 to TRBJ2-7, with a tentative D call TRBD2 (6 bases). CDR1 and CDR2 from the germline V gene are SGHTS and YDEGEE. The ends were cut back, 2 bases at V and 0 bases at J, with 9 bases in the middle. The CDR3 contains 14 residues. In DNA form, the CDR3 reads TGTGCCAGCAGCTTAAGCGGGTTCTCCTACGAGCAGTACTTC. This encodes CASSLSGFSYEQYF.

This rearrangement joins TRBV4-3 to TRBJ2-7, with D perhaps TRBD2 (5 bases). V lost 3 bases, J lost 5 bases, and 17 bases lay in between. Looked up from germline, CDR1 is LGHNA and CDR2 is YSLEER. The length of the CDR3 is 15 residues. The CDR3 region has the DNA TGCGCCAGCAGCCACCTCCCCCGGGGTCAGGACGAGCAGTACTTC. Translation gives CASSHLPRGQDEQYF.

This chain links TRBV14 with TRBJ2-7; TRBD2 is a possible D gene (5 bases). CDR1 SGHDN and CDR2 FVKESK come from the germline V gene. CDR3 length equals 13 residues. The germline V and J ends were trimmed by 1 base and 2 bases, with 6 bases remaining between them. CDR3 residues: CASSQGGPYEQYF. The CDR3 DNA sequence: TGTGCCAGCAGCCAAGGAGGGCCCTACGAGCAGTACTTC.

This clone has more than one count but fewer than ten. The genes are TRBV5-1 and TRBJ2-2; D unresolved. The length of the CDR3 is 15 residues. Germline V gene sequence: CDR1 SGHRS, CDR2 YFSETQ. V dropped 7 bases and J dropped 0 bases, with 13 bases sitting between them. The CDR3 nucleotides read TGCGCCAGCCAAAATAGCAGATCGAACACCGGGGAGCTGTTTTTT. Translating it yields CASQNSRSNTGELFF.

The chain combines TRBV19 with TRBJ1-2; a possible D gene is TRBD1 (5 bases). Trimming pared 3 bases from V and 2 bases from J, leaving 16 bases between. The V gene's germline CDR1 is LNHDA and CDR2 SQIVND (reference sequence). The CDR3 is 16 residues long. The DNA of the CDR3 is TGTGCCAGTAGTATGGGGTCAGGGATATTAAACTATGGCTACACCTTC. Protein sequence: CASSMGSGILNYGYTF.

V is TRBV28 and J is TRBJ1-4; unclear D gene. The CDR3 extends over 12 amino acids. Per germline, CDR1 MDHEN and CDR2 SYDVKM. V lost 6 bases and J lost 4, with 6 bases in between. CDR3 coding DNA: TGTGCCAGCAGGTTCGTTAATGAAAAACTGTTTTTT. Protein sequence: CASRFVNEKLFF. Variable domain in full (rest from reference TRBV28 and TRBJ1-4): DVKVTQSSRYLVKRTGEKVFLECVQDMDHENMFWYRQDPGLGLRLIYFSYDVKMKEKGDIPEGYSVSREKKERFSLILESASTNQTSMYLCASRFVNEKLFFGSGTQLSVL.

The CDR3 reads CSVRQNRNTEAFF. The CDR3 DNA sequence: TGCAGCGTCCGACAGAATAGGAACACTGAAGCTTTCTTT. The V gene is TRBV29-1, the J gene TRBJ1-1; possible D gene TRBD1, 5 bases. CDR1 SQVTM and CDR2 ANQGSEA come from the germline V gene. This CDR3 is 13 amino acids long. The ends were cut back, 6 bases at V and 1 base at J, with 12 bases in the middle. The variable domain in full, completed from reference TRBV29-1 and TRBJ1-1, reads SAVISQKPSRDICQRGTSLTIQCQVDSQVTMMFWYRQQPGQSLTLIATANQGSEATYESGFVIDKFPISRPNLTFSTLTVSNMSPEDSSIYLCSVRQNRNTEAFFGQGTRLTVV.

J is TRBJ2-1 and V is TRBV2; 7 nucleotides line up with TRBD2. V shed 2 bases and J 3 bases; nucleotides not matched to a gene: 4. The CDR3 consists of 15 residues. Looked up from germline, CDR1 is SNHLY and CDR2 is FYNNEI. The CDR3 sequence is CASSESSSGYNEQFF. In DNA form, the CDR3 reads TGTGCCAGCAGTGAAAGTTCTAGCGGCTACAATGAGCAGTTCTTC.

CDR3 in DNA: TGTGCCAGCAGCCCCTCAGCCGGGACAGAAGCTTTCTTT. Its protein product is CASSPSAGTEAFF. The chain carries TRBV3-1 (or the pseudogene TRBV3-2) and TRBJ1-1, with D perhaps matching TRBD1 (6 bases). Looked up from germline, CDR1 is LGHDT and CDR2 is YNNKEL (reference sequence). Between the trimmed V and J ends, which lost 4 bases and 8 bases, there was a span of 14 bases. There are 13 residues in the CDR3.

J is TRBJ2-7 and V is TRBV28; a possible D gene is TRBD2 (6 bases). CDR1 is MDHEN and CDR2 is SYDVKM in the germline V gene. V was pared by 5 bases and J by 1 base, with 15 bases between. The CDR3 contains 15 residues. CDR3 sequence (DNA): TGTGCCAGCAGTACGGAGGGGTTAAAATCCTACGAGCAGTACTTC. This encodes CASSTEGLKSYEQYF.